The 8 T cell receptor beta chains below were found in one sample sequenced in a study of OX40 agonist ivuxolimab in advanced cancers. Sequencing used immunoSEQ multiplex PCR; TCRdb keeps in-frame clones, though not all of them. The sample lists tens of thousands of clones, around nine tenths occurring once. The sample here was CD4+ or CD8+ T cells sorted from blood, taken in a trial of the OX40 agonist ivuxolimab. Receptor source: an adult with an advanced solid tumor such as melanoma, head and neck, liver or kidney cancer.

V usage is TRBV28 and J usage is TRBJ2-1; D may be TRBD2 (5 bases). Germline values: CDR1 MDHEN, CDR2 SYDVKM. V lost 6 bases, J lost 4 bases, and 13 bases lay in between. This CDR3 contains 14 residues. The CDR3: CASRSGSGYNEQFF. CDR3 nucleotides: TGTGCCAGCAGAAGCGGCTCCGGGTACAATGAGCAGTTCTTC.

This clone occurred a few times. V and J are TRBV7-9 and TRBJ1-2; D is uncertain. Germline CDR1 is SEHNR and CDR2 is FQNEAQ (reference sequence). This CDR3 region has 14 residues. V lost 4 bases to trimming and J lost 4 bases, with 13 bases between them. CDR3 nucleotides: TGTGCCAGCAGCTCTCTCAGAGTGGGCTATGGCTACACCTTC. This codes for CASSSLRVGYGYTF.

The DNA of the CDR3 is TGTGCCAGCAGCCAAGGGCGGATCAATGAGCAGTTCTTC. Translating gives CASSQGRINEQFF. This chain links TRBV14 with TRBJ2-1, with unresolved D. The CDR3 covers 13 residues. Germline values: CDR1 SGHDN, CDR2 FVKESK. Trimming left V 1 base short and J 6 bases short, with 7 bases between.

The chain combines TRBV11-1 with TRBJ2-1; the D gene is possibly TRBD2 (6 bases). Trimming cost V 2 bases and J 4 bases, with 18 bases left between them. Looked up from germline, CDR1 is SGHAT and CDR2 is FQDESV (reference sequence). The CDR3 length is 17 residues. The CDR3 loop is CASSLIPTGVSYNEQFF. Here the CDR3 DNA reads TGTGCCAGCAGCTTAATTCCTACGGGAGTAAGTTACAATGAGCAGTTCTTC. The whole variable domain, remainder taken from reference TRBV11-1 and TRBJ2-1, is EAEVAQSPRYKITEKSQAVAFWCDPISGHATLYWYRQILGQGPELLVQFQDESVVDDSQLPKDRFSAERLKGVDSTLKIQPAELGDSAMYLCASSLIPTGVSYNEQFFGPGTRLTVL.

J is TRBJ2-5 and V is TRBV7-8; D gene uncertain. CDR3 length: 15 residues. Germline CDR1 is SGHVS and CDR2 is FQNEAQ. V was cut by 4 bases and J by 5 bases, with 17 bases left in between. DNA of the CDR3: TGTGCCAGCAGCTCAATTCCTGGGATGGGGGAGACCCAGTACTTC. This codes for CASSSIPGMGETQYF.

The chain is built from TRBV28 and TRBJ2-5; D is undetermined. Trimming shortened V by 4 bases and J by 5 bases, and 11 bases separated the two germline ends. CDR3 size: 13 residues. From germline, CDR1 is MDHEN and CDR2 SYDVKM. The CDR3: CASSSVGWETQYF. CDR3 bases: TGTGCCAGCAGTTCGGTGGGGTGGGAGACCCAGTACTTC. The entire variable domain, with the rest obtained from reference TRBV28 and TRBJ2-5, is as follows: DVKVTQSSRYLVKRTGEKVFLECVQDMDHENMFWYRQDPGLGLRLIYFSYDVKMKEKGDIPEGYSVSREKKERFSLILESASTNQTSMYLCASSSVGWETQYFGPGTRLLVL.

CDR3 coding DNA: TGTGCCAGCAAGGACAGGGGAGATAGCAATCAGCCCCAGCATTTT. Protein sequence: CASKDRGDSNQPQHF. The rearrangement uses TRBV28 and TRBJ1-5, with TRBD1 matching 9 bases. The V gene's germline CDR1 is MDHEN and CDR2 SYDVKM. V lost 7 bases to trimming and J lost 0 bases; unmatched junction nucleotides: 4. The CDR3 runs to 15 residues. The whole variable domain, filled in from reference TRBV28 and TRBJ1-5, reads DVKVTQSSRYLVKRTGEKVFLECVQDMDHENMFWYRQDPGLGLRLIYFSYDVKMKEKGDIPEGYSVSREKKERFSLILESASTNQTSMYLCASKDRGDSNQPQHFGDGTRLSIL.

V and J are TRBV5-1 and TRBJ2-7, with a possible D match to TRBD2 (5 bases). This CDR3 is 12 amino acids long. The germline CDR1 and CDR2 sequences are SGHRS and YFSETQ. The V gene lost 0 bases and the J gene lost 6 bases, with 7 bases spanning the gap. CDR3 sequence: CASSLVGSEQYF. CDR3 DNA sequence: TGCGCCAGCAGCTTGGTGGGGAGCGAGCAGTACTTC.